This T cell receptor (beta chain) derives from a study of beta chain features in type 1 diabetes. About the research overall: Patients shared similar age, gender and cell yields with healthy donors.

Reverse transcription of all isolated RNA meant that expressed TCRB transcripts were sequenced. Repertoires were generated with immunoSEQ multiplex PCR, while TCRdb's copy carries only in-frame clones and drops some. The sample lists around 300,000 clones, 12% to 15% seen once, with about 6.7% in the top ten. On this clone itself: The antigen remains undetermined.

Trimming took off 5 bases at V and 5 bases at J, with 19 bases between the two ends. Germline CDR1 and CDR2: SGHAT and FQNNGV. The CDR3 totals 16 residues. The study, taken as a whole, reports: Sequencing used cDNA, and cells with high TCR expression could therefore be over-represented.

The sequencing input was central memory CD4+ T cells from blood. The genes are TRBV11-2 and TRBJ2-1; possible D gene TRBD1, 6 bases. The receptor's source is a man aged 30 to 45 in good health. The CDR3 DNA follows: TGTGCCAGCAGCCCAAAAGTGGTAGACAGGCACAATGAGCAGTTCTTC. Protein product: CASSPKVVDRHNEQFF.